This T cell receptor (beta chain) was sequenced during a study of blood T cell repertoires in COVID-19. Study at large: Some COVID-19 samples were acute and others convalescent; all came from the United States, Italy and Spain. PBMCs, B-cell-depleted T cells, or T cells provided the cDNA or gDNA that made up the material.

As handled by the study authors: Cell counts per sample came from amplifying reference gene primers. Some clones are missing from TCRdb's copy, which holds only in-frame ones; the method was immunoSEQ multiplex PCR. V, J and clone size derive from that table, while D and trimming were established from the DNA sequence. The sample has over 85,000 clones, around four fifths seen once; the top ten hold about 10%. From germline, CDR1 is KGHSH and CDR2 LQKENI. The V gene lost 6 bases and the J gene lost 9 bases, with 18 bases spanning the gap. The CDR3 has 14 amino acids. Sequencing used peripheral blood. The sequence was obtained from a man in his forties with active or convalescent COVID-19. The chain joins TRBV18 to TRBJ2-1; D is uncertain. CDR3 loop: CASSTPSGPGEQFF. CDR3 sequence (DNA): TGTGCCAGCTCCACCCCGTCCGGCCCGGGTGAGCAGTTCTTC.